The 20 T cell receptor beta chains below all came from one sample that was sequenced in a study of blood T cell repertoires in COVID-19. The protocol was immunoSEQ multiplex PCR, while the TCRdb copy is restricted to in-frame clones and leaves out a portion. The table has under 200,000 clones, approximately 86% seen once; the top ten hold roughly 3.4%. The sample taken for sequencing was peripheral blood. These receptor sequences come from a man between 65 and 85 years old with acute or convalescent COVID-19.

This chain connects TRBV2 to TRBJ2-1; 10 nucleotides line up with TRBD2. The CDR3 spans 15 residues. J gave up 9 bases and V 3 bases, and 8 bases lay outside the gene matches. Germline V gene data show CDR1 as SNHLY and CDR2 as FYNNEI. The CDR3 reads CASSDERGGYREQFF. CDR3 nucleotide sequence: TGTGCCAGCAGTGACGAGCGGGGGGGCTACCGTGAGCAGTTCTTC.

This clone was recorded once. The chain joins TRBV6-5 to TRBJ2-7, with 13 bases matching TRBD2. The germline CDR1 and CDR2 sequences are MNHEY and SVGAGI. The CDR3 has 15 amino acids. The V and J ends lost 6 bases and 5 bases, in that order; junction bases with no gene match: 7. CDR3 amino acids: CASSSRLAGGHEQYF. The DNA of the CDR3 is TGTGCCAGCAGCTCAAGACTAGCGGGGGGCCACGAGCAGTACTTC.

This chain joins TRBV27 and TRBJ1-1; tentatively, D is TRBD1 (5 bases). This CDR3 has 14 residues. V gave up 3 bases and J gave up 2 bases, with 10 bases separating them. CDR1 MNHEY and CDR2 SMNVEV come from the germline V gene (reference sequence). DNA of the CDR3: TGTGCCAGCAGTTTGTGGGGACTAAACACTGAAGCTTTCTTT. This translates into CASSLWGLNTEAFF.

The chain combines TRBV4-1 with TRBJ1-2; D is perhaps TRBD1 (6 bases). Between the trimmed V and J ends, which lost 0 bases and 7 bases, there was a span of 12 bases. Germline-derived CDR1 and CDR2 are MGHRA and YSYEKL. CDR3 size: 14 residues. This CDR3 reads CASSQERGSGGYTF. CDR3 bases: TGCGCCAGCAGCCAAGAAAGGGGGTCAGGTGGCTACACCTTC.

Points on this clone: One end of the junction is discordant with germline, which a read error may explain. The V and J genes are TRBV4-1 and TRBJ1-2; no clear D. Germline CDR1 reads MGHRA; CDR2 reads YSYEKL. This CDR3 spans 14 amino acids. In nucleotides, the CDR3 is TGCGCCAGCAGACAAGGACCAGGCCACTATGGCTACACCTTC. Translating gives CASRQGPGHYGYTF.

The genes are TRBV10-2 and TRBJ1-1; D call uncertain. This CDR3 spans 14 amino acids. Germline lookup yields CDR1 WSHSY and CDR2 SAAADI. V lost 7 bases and J lost 2, with 14 bases in between. The CDR3 bases are TGCGCCAGCACTAGGCTACACGTCAACACTGAAGCTTTCTTT. This gives the protein CASTRLHVNTEAFF.

The gene calls are TRBV5-1 and TRBJ2-3; 11 bases align to TRBD1. The germline V gene has CDR1 SGHRS and CDR2 YFSETQ. V gave up 2 bases and J gave up 5 bases; unmatched junction bases: 4. The CDR3 contains 15 residues. CDR3 sequence (DNA): TGCGCCAGCAGCTTCCGGGACAGGGGGGGAGATACGCAGTATTTT. Encoded protein: CASSFRDRGGDTQYF.

In this sample, this clone turned up once. V usage is TRBV25-1 and J usage is TRBJ1-1; a weak D match, TRBD1 (6 bases). Germline CDR1 MGHDK, CDR2 SYGVNS. V was trimmed by 8 bases and J by 3 bases, leaving 19 bases between them. This CDR3 region has 15 residues. The CDR3 nucleotides are TGTGCCAGCGTTTCCCAGGTTACAGGGTACACTGAAGCTTTCTTT. Translating it yields CASVSQVTGYTEAFF.

In this sample, this clone turned up a few times. The chain recombines TRBV19 with TRBJ1-5; maybe TRBD1 (5 bases). This CDR3 is 21 amino acids long. The germline V gene encodes CDR1 LNHDA and CDR2 SQIVND (reference sequence). V was shortened by 5 bases and J by 2 bases, with 31 bases between the two germline ends. The CDR3 region has the DNA TGTGCCAGTAGTTCCCACCACCGGGACTGGGAGGTATATGGGGGCAATCAGCCCCAGCATTTT. Translation gives CASSSHHRDWEVYGGNQPQHF.

This chain joins TRBV19 and TRBJ2-1, with TRBD1 matching 7 bases. Germline assignment: CDR1 LNHDA and CDR2 SQIVND (reference sequence). The CDR3 contains 14 residues. The trim removed 7 bases at V and 6 bases at J, leaving 9 bases unmatched. The CDR3 sequence is CASNRGGAPNEQFF. DNA for the CDR3: TGTGCCAGTAATCGAGGGGGCGCACCCAATGAGCAGTTCTTC. Full variable domain (remainder filled in from reference TRBV19 and TRBJ2-1): DGGITQSPKYLFRKEGQNVTLSCEQNLNHDAMYWYRQDPGQGLRLIYYSQIVNDFQKGDIAEGYSVSREKKESFPLTVTSAQKNPTAFYLCASNRGGAPNEQFFGPGTRLTVL.

The sample holds a few counts of this clone. The rearrangement uses TRBV24-1 and TRBJ1-1; D may be TRBD1 (6 bases). The CDR3 has 15 residues. V was trimmed by 0 bases and J by 5 bases, leaving 12 bases between them. Germline assignment: CDR1 KGHDR and CDR2 SFDVKD. The CDR3 sequence: CATSDLPRGGTEAFF. CDR3 bases: TGTGCCACCAGTGATTTGCCCAGGGGTGGGACTGAAGCTTTCTTT.

The rearrangement uses TRBV6-5 and TRBJ1-1; no reliable D call. Germline-derived CDR1 and CDR2 are MNHEY and SVGAGI. V was shortened by 0 bases and J by 0 bases, with 11 bases between the two germline ends. The length of the CDR3 is 16 residues. CDR3 coding DNA: TGTGCCAGCAGTTACTCTGAACAGATCATGAACACTGAAGCTTTCTTT. Its protein is CASSYSEQIMNTEAFF.

The genes are TRBV6-1 and TRBJ1-5; tentative D call: TRBD1 (6 bases). V was cut by 3 bases and J by 4 bases, with 10 bases left in between. The CDR3 totals 14 residues. Germline V gene lookup returns CDR1 MNHNS and CDR2 SASEGT. CDR3 loop: CASSEDSPNQPQHF. The CDR3 nucleotides are TGTGCCAGCAGTGAGGACAGCCCGAATCAGCCCCAGCATTTT.

The rearrangement links TRBV6-4 to TRBJ1-2, with 7 bases identical to TRBD1. V dropped 5 bases and J dropped 7; count of bases not matched to a gene: 13. The CDR3 consists of 15 residues. Germline loops: CDR1 MRHNA, CDR2 SNTAGT. Written as DNA, the CDR3 is TGTGCCAGCAGTCCCTCAAATGAGGGGGCCGGTGGCTACACCTTC. Its translation: CASSPSNEGAGGYTF.

The chain joins TRBV3-1 (or the pseudogene TRBV3-2) to TRBJ2-1; TRBD2 agrees at 7 bases. Looked up from germline, CDR1 is LGHDT and CDR2 is YNNKEL (reference sequence). V shed 1 base and J 7 bases; nucleotides not matched to a gene: 7. The CDR3 extends over 15 amino acids. The CDR3 protein is CASSQGEGPINEQFF. The CDR3 coding sequence is TGTGCCAGCAGCCAAGGGGAGGGGCCGATTAATGAGCAGTTCTTC.

The chain employs TRBV29-1 and TRBJ2-7, with a tentative D call TRBD2 (6 bases). Per the germline V gene, CDR1 is SQVTM and CDR2 is ANQGSEA. V was pared by 7 bases and J by 3 bases, with 10 bases between. This CDR3 region has 11 residues. CDR3 region: CSAGLYYEQYF. In DNA, the CDR3 is TGCAGCGCTGGACTATACTACGAGCAGTACTTC.

The chain links TRBV5-1 to TRBJ1-6; the match to TRBD1 covers 7 bases. The CDR3 extends over 17 amino acids. Germline V gene lookup returns CDR1 SGHRS and CDR2 YFSETQ. V gave up 4 bases and J gave up 0 bases; unmatched junction bases: 7. CDR3 region: CASSLTGEVSYNSPLHF. The CDR3 DNA sequence: TGCGCCAGCAGCCTTACAGGGGAGGTCTCCTATAATTCACCCCTCCACTTT.

This chain connects TRBV5-1 to TRBJ2-2; 14 bases match TRBD2. The CDR3 loop spans 18 amino acids. The V gene's germline CDR1 is SGHRS and CDR2 YFSETQ. V lost 1 base and J lost 0; bases outside the gene matches: 2. CDR3 bases: TGCGCCAGCAGCTTGTTGACTAGCGGGGGGGCGAACACCGGGGAGCTGTTTTTT. Translation: CASSLLTSGGANTGELFF.

The rearrangement links TRBV30 to TRBJ2-3; tentatively, D is TRBD2 (6 bases). V was pared by 4 bases and J by 0 bases, with 11 bases between. The CDR3 contains 14 residues. Germline V gene sequence: CDR1 GTSNPN, CDR2 SVGIG (reference sequence). CDR3 amino acids: CAWTSGTSTDTQYF. DNA for the CDR3: TGTGCCTGGACGTCCGGGACTAGCACAGATACGCAGTATTTT.

This chain joins TRBV7-3 and TRBJ1-3, with D perhaps matching TRBD1 (5 bases). The V gene's germline CDR1 is SGHTA and CDR2 FQGTGA. Trimming removed 4 bases from V and 0 bases from J, with 16 bases in between. The CDR3 contains 17 residues. CDR3 DNA sequence: TGTGCCAGCAGCTCCACGGGGGAGATACTCTCTGGAAACACCATATATTTT. Translating gives CASSSTGEILSGNTIYF. The whole variable domain, filled in from reference TRBV7-3 and TRBJ1-3, reads GAGVSQTPSNKVTEKGKYVELRCDPISGHTALYWYRQSLGQGPEFLIYFQGTGAADDSGLPNDRFFAVRPEGSVSTLKIQRTERGDSAVYLCASSSTGEILSGNTIYFGEGSWLTVV.